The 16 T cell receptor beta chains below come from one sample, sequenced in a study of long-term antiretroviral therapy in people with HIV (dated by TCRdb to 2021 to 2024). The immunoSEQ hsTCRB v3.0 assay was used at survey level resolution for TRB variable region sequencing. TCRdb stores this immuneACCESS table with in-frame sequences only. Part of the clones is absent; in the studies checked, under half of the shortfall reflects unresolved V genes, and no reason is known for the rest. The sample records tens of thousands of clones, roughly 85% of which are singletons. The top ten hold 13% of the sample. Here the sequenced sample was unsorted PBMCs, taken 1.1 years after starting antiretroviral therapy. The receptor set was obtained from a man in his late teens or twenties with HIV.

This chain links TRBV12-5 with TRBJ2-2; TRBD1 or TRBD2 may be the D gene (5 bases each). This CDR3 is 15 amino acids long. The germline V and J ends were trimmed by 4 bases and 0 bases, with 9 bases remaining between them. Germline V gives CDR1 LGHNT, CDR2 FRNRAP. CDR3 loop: CASGSGSSNTGELFF. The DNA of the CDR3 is TGTGCTAGTGGTTCAGGGAGTTCGAACACCGGGGAGCTGTTTTTT.

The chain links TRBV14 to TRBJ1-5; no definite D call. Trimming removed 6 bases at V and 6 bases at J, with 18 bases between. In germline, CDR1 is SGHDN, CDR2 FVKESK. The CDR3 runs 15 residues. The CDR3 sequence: CASRVSWGKRQPQHF. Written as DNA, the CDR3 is TGTGCCAGCAGGGTCAGCTGGGGTAAGCGTCAGCCCCAGCATTTT.

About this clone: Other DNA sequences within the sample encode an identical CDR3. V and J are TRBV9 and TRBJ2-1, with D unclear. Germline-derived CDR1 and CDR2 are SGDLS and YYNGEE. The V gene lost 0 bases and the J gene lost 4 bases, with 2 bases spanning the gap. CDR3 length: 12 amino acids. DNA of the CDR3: TGTGCCAGCAGCGTAGGGTACAATGAGCAGTTCTTC. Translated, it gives CASSVGYNEQFF.

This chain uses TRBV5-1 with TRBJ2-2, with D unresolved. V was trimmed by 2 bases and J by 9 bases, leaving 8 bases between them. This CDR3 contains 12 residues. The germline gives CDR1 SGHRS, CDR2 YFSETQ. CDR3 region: CASSFLGRELFF. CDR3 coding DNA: TGCGCCAGCAGCTTCTTAGGCAGGGAGCTGTTTTTT.

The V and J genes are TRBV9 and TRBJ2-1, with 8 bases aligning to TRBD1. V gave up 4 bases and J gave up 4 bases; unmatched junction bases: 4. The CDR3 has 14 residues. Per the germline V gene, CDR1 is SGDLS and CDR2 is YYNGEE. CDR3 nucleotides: TGTGCCAGCAGCCTGGGACAGGTTTACAATGAGCAGTTCTTC. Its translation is CASSLGQVYNEQFF.

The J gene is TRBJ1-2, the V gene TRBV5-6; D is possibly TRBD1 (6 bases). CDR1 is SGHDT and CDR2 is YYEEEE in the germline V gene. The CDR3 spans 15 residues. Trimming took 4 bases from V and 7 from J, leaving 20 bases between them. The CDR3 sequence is CASSGFGGGSVGYTF. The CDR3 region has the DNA TGTGCCAGCAGCGGCTTCGGGGGGGGCTCCGTTGGCTACACCTTC.

DNA of the CDR3: TGTGCCAGCAGCTTGGGTCGGGCGCGCGCTGAAGCTTTCTTT. Translating gives CASSLGRARAEAFF. The V and J genes are TRBV5-6 and TRBJ1-1; D remains unclear. Germline V gene lookup returns CDR1 SGHDT and CDR2 YYEEEE. V was shortened by 0 bases and J by 6 bases, with 12 bases between the two germline ends. The CDR3 spans 14 residues.

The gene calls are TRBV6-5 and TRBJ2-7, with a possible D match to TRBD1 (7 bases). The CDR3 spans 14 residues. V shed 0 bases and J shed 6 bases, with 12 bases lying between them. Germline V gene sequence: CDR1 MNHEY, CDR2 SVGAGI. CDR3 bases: TGTGCCAGCAGTTACTCGTCAGGGGGGACCGAGCAGTACTTC. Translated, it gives CASSYSSGGTEQYF.

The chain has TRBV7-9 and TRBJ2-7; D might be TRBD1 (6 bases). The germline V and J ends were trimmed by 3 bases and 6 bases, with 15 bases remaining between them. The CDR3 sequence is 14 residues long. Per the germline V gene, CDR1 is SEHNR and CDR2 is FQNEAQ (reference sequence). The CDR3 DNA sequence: TGTGCCAGCAGCTTGGACACAGGGAACGGCGAGCAGTACTTC. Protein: CASSLDTGNGEQYF.

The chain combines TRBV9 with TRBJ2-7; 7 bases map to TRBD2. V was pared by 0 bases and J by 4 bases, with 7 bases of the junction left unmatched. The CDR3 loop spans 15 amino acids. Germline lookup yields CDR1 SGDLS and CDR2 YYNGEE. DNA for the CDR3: TGTGCCAGCAGCGTAGGGCGGGAGTTTACGTACGAGCAGTACTTC. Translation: CASSVGREFTYEQYF.

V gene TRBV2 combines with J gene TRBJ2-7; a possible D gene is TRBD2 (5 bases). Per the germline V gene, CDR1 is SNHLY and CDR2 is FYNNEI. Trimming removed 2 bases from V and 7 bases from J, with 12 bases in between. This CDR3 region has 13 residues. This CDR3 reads CASSERDSREQYF. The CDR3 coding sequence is TGTGCCAGCAGTGAACGGGATAGTAGGGAGCAGTACTTC.

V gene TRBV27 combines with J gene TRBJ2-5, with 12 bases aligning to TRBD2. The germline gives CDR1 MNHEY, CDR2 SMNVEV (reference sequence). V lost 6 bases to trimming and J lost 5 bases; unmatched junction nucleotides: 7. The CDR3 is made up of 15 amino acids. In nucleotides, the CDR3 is TGTGCCAGCAGCGGACTAGCGGGACTTTGGGAGACCCAGTACTTC. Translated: CASSGLAGLWETQYF.

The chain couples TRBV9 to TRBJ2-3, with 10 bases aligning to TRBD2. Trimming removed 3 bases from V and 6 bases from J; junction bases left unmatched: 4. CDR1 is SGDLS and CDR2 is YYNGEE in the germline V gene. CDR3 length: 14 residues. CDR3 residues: CASSERGGLDTQYF. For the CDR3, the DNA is TGTGCCAGCAGCGAGCGGGGGGGCCTTGATACGCAGTATTTT. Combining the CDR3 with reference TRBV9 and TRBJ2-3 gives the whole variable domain DSGVTQTPKHLITATGQRVTLRCSPRSGDLSVYWYQQSLDQGLQFLIQYYNGEERAKGNILERFSAQQFPDLHSELNLSSLELGDSALYFCASSERGGLDTQYFGPGTRLTVL.

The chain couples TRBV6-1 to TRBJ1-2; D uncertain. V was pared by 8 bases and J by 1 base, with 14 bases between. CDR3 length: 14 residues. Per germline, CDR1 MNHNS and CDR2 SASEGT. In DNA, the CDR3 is TGTGCCAGCTCCAGCACATGGGGTAACTATGGCTACACCTTC. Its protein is CASSSTWGNYGYTF.

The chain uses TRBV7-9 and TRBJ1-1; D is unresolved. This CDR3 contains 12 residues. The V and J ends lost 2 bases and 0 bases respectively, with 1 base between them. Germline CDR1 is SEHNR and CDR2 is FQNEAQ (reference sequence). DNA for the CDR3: TGTGCCAGCAGCTTAATGAACACTGAAGCTTTCTTT. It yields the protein CASSLMNTEAFF.

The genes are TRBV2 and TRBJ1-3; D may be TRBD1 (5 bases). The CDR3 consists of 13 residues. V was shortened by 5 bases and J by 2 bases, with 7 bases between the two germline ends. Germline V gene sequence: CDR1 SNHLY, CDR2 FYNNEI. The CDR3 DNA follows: TGTGCCAGCAGTCGGGACGCTGGAAACACCATATATTTT. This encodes CASSRDAGNTIYF.